One and the same sample provided the 9 T cell receptor beta chains below, sequenced in a study of shared clonotypes between healthy human individuals. Using immunoSEQ multiplex PCR, the repertoire was profiled, and TCRdb retains in-frame clones only, with some absent. The profile shows about 640,000 clones, about two thirds of them singletons. Input material: memory CD4+ T cells sorted from blood. Stated subset: CD45RA-negative fraction. These receptors were obtained from a woman under 40 in good health.

CDR3 in DNA: TGTGCCAGCAGGACAGCCGACACCGGGGAGCTGTTTTTT. This sequence encodes CASRTADTGELFF. This chain joins TRBV6-1 and TRBJ2-2, with D possibly being TRBD1 (5 bases). CDR3 length equals 13 residues. In germline, CDR1 is MNHNS, CDR2 SASEGT. Trimming left V 6 bases short and J 3 bases short, with 8 bases between.

Concerning this clone itself: Different DNA sequences within this sample yield the same CDR3. The rearrangement uses TRBV5-1 and TRBJ2-1; tentatively, D is TRBD2 (5 bases). Trimming removed 1 base from V and 4 bases from J, with 12 bases in between. CDR3 length: 15 residues. Germline V CDR1 and CDR2: SGHRS, YFSETQ. CDR3 sequence: CASSLSSGAYNEQFF. The CDR3 DNA sequence: TGCGCCAGCAGCTTGTCAAGCGGAGCTTACAATGAGCAGTTCTTC.

The J gene is TRBJ1-5, the V gene TRBV23-1, with 9 bases identical to TRBD1. TRBV23-1 is marked as an open reading frame, function uncertain. The ends lost 1 base at V and 6 bases at J; junction bases unmatched: 7. This CDR3 spans 16 amino acids. The CDR3 DNA is TGCGCCAGCAGTCAATTTACAGGGGGCTATAGTCAGCCCCAGCATTTT. Protein sequence: CASSQFTGGYSQPQHF.

The J gene is TRBJ2-6, the V gene TRBV12-5; unclear D gene. CDR1 is LGHNT, CDR2 FRNRAP, per germline. Trimming took 6 bases from V and 2 from J, leaving 8 bases between them. The CDR3 contains 14 residues. DNA of the CDR3: TGTGCTAGTGGCATTTCCCCTGGGGCCAACGTCCTGACTTTC. It translates to CASGISPGANVLTF.

Comments on this clone: The same CDR3 is also encoded by other DNA sequences in this sample. As DNA, the CDR3 is TGCGCCAGCAGTGAGTCGGGGGACCAGCCCCAGCATTTT. This encodes CASSESGDQPQHF. J is TRBJ1-5 and V is TRBV10-1, with a weak D call TRBD1 (5 bases). V lost 0 bases, J lost 7 bases, and 7 bases lay in between. The CDR3 length is 13 residues. Per the germline V gene, CDR1 is WNHNN and CDR2 is SYGVQD (reference sequence).

The V call is TRBV28, the J call TRBJ2-7; D is perhaps TRBD2 (6 bases). Trimming left V 7 bases short and J 0 bases short, with 16 bases between. CDR1 and CDR2 from the germline V gene are MDHEN and SYDVKM. The CDR3 loop spans 15 amino acids. CDR3 sequence: CASTPPGGSSYEQYF. The DNA for the CDR3 is TGTGCCAGCACCCCGCCCGGGGGTAGCTCCTACGAGCAGTACTTC.

This chain uses TRBV7-3 with TRBJ2-1, with 7 bases that match TRBD2. Trimming cost V 3 bases and J 10 bases; bases outside gene matches: 9. Germline CDR1 is SGHTA and CDR2 is FQGTGA. This CDR3 spans 14 amino acids. The CDR3 DNA sequence: TGTGCCAGCAGCTTCACCGGGACTAACGTGGAGCAGTTCTTC. This translates into CASSFTGTNVEQFF.

The chain recombines TRBV6-5 with TRBJ2-2; TRBD2 matches at 9 bases. The length of the CDR3 is 15 residues. Germline lookup yields CDR1 MNHEY and CDR2 SVGAGI. V was clipped by 2 bases and J by 6 bases; unmatched bases: 4. This chain's CDR3 is CASSYVGLAPGELFF. The DNA for the CDR3 is TGTGCCAGCAGTTACGTGGGACTAGCTCCCGGGGAGCTGTTTTTT.

The V and J genes are TRBV7-6 and TRBJ2-7, with a tentative D call TRBD1 (5 bases). V was trimmed by 2 bases and J by 4 bases, leaving 12 bases between them. There are 14 residues in the CDR3. Germline CDR1 reads SGHVS; CDR2 reads FNYEAQ. CDR3 coding DNA: TGTGCCAGCAGCTTACAGTCCGACAGTTACGAGCAGTACTTC. It is translated as CASSLQSDSYEQYF.